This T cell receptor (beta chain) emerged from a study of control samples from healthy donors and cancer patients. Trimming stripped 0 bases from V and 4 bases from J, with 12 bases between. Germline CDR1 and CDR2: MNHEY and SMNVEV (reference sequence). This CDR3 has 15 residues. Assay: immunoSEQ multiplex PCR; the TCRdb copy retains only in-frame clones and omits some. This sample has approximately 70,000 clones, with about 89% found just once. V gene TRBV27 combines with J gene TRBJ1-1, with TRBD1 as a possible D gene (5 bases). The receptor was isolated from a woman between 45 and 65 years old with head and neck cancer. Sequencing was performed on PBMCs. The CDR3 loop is CASSLSGALGTEAFF. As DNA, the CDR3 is TGTGCCAGCAGTTTATCAGGGGCGTTAGGCACTGAAGCTTTCTTT.